The 19 T cell receptor beta chains listed next were all sequenced from one sample in a study of T cell responses to AZD1222 COVID-19 vaccine. TCRdb keeps only in-frame clones here, not all; method: immunoSEQ multiplex PCR. The sample shows approximately 92,000 clones, about 90% of them seen only once. Sequences were derived from peripheral blood, sampled on day 0 of AZD1222 vaccination. Every receptor here comes from an adult in good health.

The chain combines TRBV19 with TRBJ2-3, with D perhaps TRBD2 (5 bases). With 3 bases removed from V and 3 bases from J, the gap between germline ends came to 13 bases. Germline values: CDR1 LNHDA, CDR2 SQIVND (reference sequence). This CDR3 is built from 15 residues. The chain's CDR3 is CASSITPDSTDTQYF. CDR3 DNA sequence: TGTGCCAGTAGTATCACCCCGGACTCAACAGATACGCAGTATTTT.

J is TRBJ1-6 and V is TRBV19; 9 nucleotides line up with TRBD1. The V and J ends lost 8 bases and 0 bases, in that order; junction bases with no gene match: 5. Looked up from germline, CDR1 is LNHDA and CDR2 is SQIVND (reference sequence). This CDR3 region has 16 residues. CDR3 bases: TGTGCCAGTGGGGACAGGGTGGACTCCTATAATTCACCCCTCCACTTT. This sequence encodes CASGDRVDSYNSPLHF.

The table lists this clone with a count of one. The chain is built from TRBV7-3 and TRBJ1-2; 8 positions match TRBD1. The CDR3 has 14 residues. The V segment lost 5 bases and the J segment 3 bases; nucleotides outside the gene matches: 5. Germline V lookup: CDR1 SGHTA, CDR2 FQGTGA. The CDR3 spells CASSPGGADYGYTF. The CDR3 DNA reads as TGTGCCAGCAGCCCAGGGGGCGCGGACTATGGCTACACCTTC.

Only one count was recorded for this clone. The genes are TRBV11-1 and TRBJ2-7, with D uncertain. Trimming removed 3 bases at V and 2 bases at J, with 8 bases between. The CDR3 runs 13 residues. Per the germline V gene, CDR1 is SGHAT and CDR2 is FQDESV (reference sequence). CDR3 in DNA: TGTGCCAGCAGCTTCCGACGGACCTACGAGCAGTACTTC. It yields the protein CASSFRRTYEQYF.

This clone has just a few counts. This chain links TRBV6-5 with TRBJ1-2; D is undetermined. V lost 5 bases to trimming and J lost 3 bases, with 16 bases between them. CDR3 length: 15 residues. CDR1 is MNHEY, CDR2 SVGAGI, per germline. This CDR3 reads CASSPALGRDYGYTF. The CDR3 DNA is TGTGCCAGCAGTCCTGCCCTCGGACGGGACTATGGCTACACCTTC.

V is TRBV4-2 and J is TRBJ1-5, with D perhaps TRBD1 (5 bases). There are 16 residues in the CDR3. V was trimmed by 0 bases and J by 0 bases, leaving 9 bases between them. The V gene's germline CDR1 is LGHNA and CDR2 YNFKEQ. CDR3 in amino acids: CASSQERDHSNQPQHF. As DNA, the CDR3 is TGTGCCAGCAGCCAAGAAAGGGACCATAGCAATCAGCCCCAGCATTTT.

This chain links TRBV5-6 with TRBJ2-5, with 9 bases aligning to TRBD1. J gave up 5 bases and V 3 bases, and 8 bases lay outside the gene matches. This CDR3 region has 15 residues. Germline loops: CDR1 SGHDT, CDR2 YYEEEE. The CDR3 protein is CASSSKQGAGETQYF. Here the CDR3 DNA reads TGTGCCAGCAGCTCTAAACAGGGGGCAGGGGAGACCCAGTACTTC.

The chain has TRBV11-3 and TRBJ2-3; no clear D gene. From germline, CDR1 is SGHNT and CDR2 YENEEA. The V end was cut by 3 bases, the J end by 6 bases, with 10 bases between. The CDR3 is 13 amino acids. The CDR3 spells CASSFTVGDTQYF. The CDR3, as DNA: TGTGCCAGCAGCTTCACGGTGGGGGATACGCAGTATTTT. Supplemented by reference TRBV11-3 and TRBJ2-3, the full variable domain reads EAGVVQSPRYKIIEKKQPVAFWCNPISGHNTLYWYLQNLGQGPELLIRYENEEAVDDSQLPKDRFSAERLKGVDSTLKIQPAELGDSAVYLCASSFTVGDTQYFGPGTRLTVL.

This chain connects TRBV6-5 to TRBJ1-3, with D perhaps TRBD1 (5 bases). V lost 5 bases and J lost 0, with 11 bases in between. Germline V gives CDR1 MNHEY, CDR2 SVGAGI. The CDR3 runs to 15 residues. The CDR3 bases are TGTGCCAGCAGTCCAGTAGGGGCCTCTGGAAACACCATATATTTT. It encodes CASSPVGASGNTIYF.

Comments on this clone: Other DNA sequences within the sample encode an identical CDR3. The chain employs TRBV2 and TRBJ2-7, with D unclear. Trimming shortened V by 6 bases and J by 6 bases, and 6 bases separated the two germline ends. The CDR3 loop spans 10 amino acids. CDR1 SNHLY and CDR2 FYNNEI come from the germline V gene. CDR3 in DNA: TGTGCCAGCAGCGCCGGCGAGCAGTACTTC. Translating it yields CASSAGEQYF.

This clone is a singleton in its sample. This chain links TRBV28 with TRBJ2-3; possible D gene TRBD1, 6 bases. Trimming removed 5 bases at V and 3 bases at J, with 15 bases between. Germline CDR1 MDHEN, CDR2 SYDVKM. The CDR3 sequence is 15 residues long. CDR3 loop: CASSGGPGRTDTQYF. The DNA of the CDR3 is TGTGCCAGCAGTGGGGGCCCGGGAAGGACAGATACGCAGTATTTT. Based on the CDR3 plus reference TRBV28 and TRBJ2-3, the full variable domain is DVKVTQSSRYLVKRTGEKVFLECVQDMDHENMFWYRQDPGLGLRLIYFSYDVKMKEKGDIPEGYSVSREKKERFSLILESASTNQTSMYLCASSGGPGRTDTQYFGPGTRLTVL.

This clone was detected only once. This chain joins TRBV27 and TRBJ2-1; TRBD2 aligns across 8 bases. Germline CDR1 is MNHEY and CDR2 is SMNVEV (reference sequence). V was pared by 4 bases and J by 6 bases, with 8 bases of the junction left unmatched. This CDR3 region has 15 residues. CDR3 protein: CASSWWLAGTNEQFF. The CDR3 DNA is TGTGCCAGCAGTTGGTGGCTAGCGGGTACCAATGAGCAGTTCTTC.

The chain has TRBV5-1 and TRBJ2-7; no clear D gene. Germline values: CDR1 SGHRS, CDR2 YFSETQ. Deletions cut 0 bases from V and 0 bases from J, with 4 bases between. The CDR3 spans 13 residues. In nucleotides, the CDR3 is TGCGCCAGCAGCTTGGCCAGCTCCTACGAGCAGTACTTC. This gives the protein CASSLASSYEQYF.

In this sample, this clone turned up once. The chain has TRBV19 and TRBJ1-2; 8 nucleotides match TRBD1. The V and J ends lost 6 bases and 7 bases, in that order; junction bases with no gene match: 16. CDR1 is LNHDA and CDR2 is SQIVND in the germline V gene (reference sequence). The CDR3 consists of 16 residues. As DNA, the CDR3 is TGTGCCAGTAGGATTGGGACAGGTCGAATGTGGGGTGGCTACACCTTC. It encodes CASRIGTGRMWGGYTF.

The V and J genes are TRBV24-1 and TRBJ2-2; no firm D call. This CDR3 is 14 amino acids long. Germline V lookup: CDR1 KGHDR, CDR2 SFDVKD. Trimming took 2 bases from V and 1 from J, leaving 4 bases between them. Here the CDR3 DNA reads TGTGCCACCAGTGATTGGCGGAACACCGGGGAGCTGTTTTTT. Translated: CATSDWRNTGELFF.

Here the CDR3 reads CASSYSESYEQYF. The CDR3 DNA sequence: TGTGCCAGCAGTTACTCAGAATCCTACGAGCAGTACTTC. V gene TRBV6-2 or TRBV6-3 combines with J gene TRBJ2-7, with D uncertain. The germline V and J ends were trimmed by 0 bases and 1 base, with 4 bases remaining between them. The CDR3 runs 13 residues. Germline values: CDR1 MNHEY, CDR2 SVGEGT.

This clone was counted a single time. The chain has TRBV6-2 or TRBV6-3 and TRBJ1-1; a possible D gene is TRBD1 (5 bases). V lost 0 bases and J 5 bases, leaving 10 bases between the germline ends. CDR3 length equals 14 residues. The germline V gene has CDR1 MNHEY and CDR2 SVGEGT. The chain's CDR3 is CASSYSTGETEAFF. In DNA form, the CDR3 reads TGTGCCAGCAGTTACTCGACGGGGGAGACTGAAGCTTTCTTT.

The gene calls are TRBV4-2 and TRBJ1-4; D possibly corresponds to TRBD1 (5 bases). CDR1 LGHNA and CDR2 YNFKEQ come from the germline V gene. V lost 1 base and J 7 bases, leaving 13 bases between the germline ends. CDR3 length equals 15 residues. CDR3 DNA: TGTGCCAGCAGCCAAGGGAAGGGGTGGGGTGAAAAACTGTTTTTT. Its translation is CASSQGKGWGEKLFF.

The genes are TRBV10-1 and TRBJ1-1; no clear D gene. The CDR3 extends over 13 amino acids. Germline V gene lookup returns CDR1 WNHNN and CDR2 SYGVQD (reference sequence). The V end lost 5 bases, the J end lost 3 bases, and 10 bases lay between the germline ends. The CDR3: CASSREEYTEAFF. The CDR3 DNA sequence: TGCGCCAGCAGTCGGGAGGAATACACTGAAGCTTTCTTT.